This T cell receptor beta chain appears in the sequencing data of a study of CD8+ T cells in alopecia areata. Study overall: Severity of treated patients was scored by affected scalp percentage. Study-level findings and limits: Across lesional scalp, and particularly alopecia totalis/universalis, clonality surpassed that of normal scalp.

Specified treatment: oral pan-JAK inhibitor, 5-10 mg twice daily. In each case, RNA was isolated and then reverse transcribed into cDNA as the sequencing template. The data were produced by immunoSEQ multiplex PCR, yet TCRdb's version contains in-frame clones alone and is incomplete. The sample carries roughly 200,000 clones, around three fifths recorded once. The length of the CDR3 is 16 residues. V lost 2 bases, J lost 10 bases, and 12 bases stayed unmatched. Per the germline V gene, CDR1 is PRHDT and CDR2 is FYEKMQ (reference sequence). Note on this clone: Its antigen is currently unknown.

This sequence joins TRBV13 and TRBJ2-1; 9 nucleotides match TRBD2. This TCR derives from a human donor with alopecia areata. This sample comprised CD8+ T cells sorted from blood, obtained at week 24, from a patient treated with tofacitinib. The CDR3 spells CASSLPSASGVGEQFF. The CDR3 bases are TGTGCCAGCAGCTTACCCTCGGCTAGCGGGGTTGGAGAGCAGTTCTTC. Based on the CDR3 plus reference TRBV13 and TRBJ2-1, the full variable domain is AAGVIQSPRHLIKEKRETATLKCYPIPRHDTVYWYQQGPGQDPQFLISFYEKMQSDKGSIPDRFSAQQFSDYHSELNMSSLELGDSALYFCASSLPSASGVGEQFFGPGTRLTVL.